This is a list of T cell receptor beta chains from one sample in a study of blood T cell repertoires in COVID-19. TCRdb's table, derived via immunoSEQ multiplex PCR, lists solely in-frame clones and lacks some. This repertoire shows roughly 360,000 clones, 70% to 90% found once; its top ten account for around 1.3%. The sample comprised PBMCs or T cells enriched from blood (not recorded which). These receptors originate from a man aged 25-40 years who had recovered from COVID-19. Each CDR3 is given with its conserved first and last residue. The D gene is left open where the match is weak. Some rows have no size entry. The others give once, few or many, or a class for an expanded clone.

>TRBV6-5|TRBJ1-4|-|-
CASSPQGEKLFF
TGTGCCAGCAGCCCGCAGGGTGAAAAACTGTTTTTT
>TRBV19|TRBJ1-2|-|-
CASSINREGYTF
TGTGCCAGTAGTATTAACAGGGAAGGCTACACCTTC
>TRBV2|TRBJ1-1|-|TRBD1
CASKIGTGENTEAFF
TGTGCCAGCAAGATTGGGACAGGGGAAAACACTGAAGCTTTCTTT
>TRBV18|TRBJ1-1|-|-
CASSPVGLTEAFF
TGTGCCAGCTCACCGGTTGGACTGACTGAAGCTTTCTTT
>TRBV27|TRBJ2-2|-|-
CASSLYYLSYGELFF
TGTGCCAGCAGTTTATACTATTTGTCCTACGGGGAGCTGTTTTTT
>TRBV6-6|TRBJ2-1|-|TRBD2
CASRVGTSVYNEQFF
TGTGCCAGCAGGGTCGGGACTAGCGTCTACAATGAGCAGTTCTTC
>TRBV7-9|TRBJ1-1|-|-
CASSGPQGKAFF
TGTGCCAGCAGCGGACCCCAGGGGAAAGCTTTCTTT
>TRBV7-9|TRBJ2-2|-|-
CASSPERRELFF
TGTGCCAGCAGCCCGGAGCGTCGGGAGCTGTTTTTT
>TRBV30|TRBJ1-1|-|TRBD1
CAWSVAGQGKAFF
TGTGCCTGGAGTGTAGCGGGACAGGGGAAAGCTTTCTTT
>TRBV6-2/TRBV6-3|TRBJ2-6|-|-
CASSSLVQLISNVLTF
TGTGCCAGCAGCTCCTTAGTACAGCTGATCTCCAACGTCCTGACTTTC
>TRBV2|TRBJ1-3|-|-
CASSEALGQGHSGNTIYF
TGTGCCAGCAGTGAAGCGCTTGGTCAGGGCCACTCTGGAAACACCATATATTTT
>TRBV18|TRBJ1-1|many|TRBD1
CASSPLPSSDRGSMNTEAFF
TGTGCCAGCTCACCGCTTCCATCCTCGGACAGGGGCAGCATGAACACTGAAGCTTTCTTT
>TRBV4-1|TRBJ2-7|-|TRBD1
CASSQSTGGWSYEQYF
TGCGCCAGCAGCCAATCCACAGGGGGCTGGTCCTACGAGCAGTACTTC
>TRBV18|TRBJ2-5|-|-
CASSPGETQYF
TGTGCCAGCTCACCCGGGGAGACCCAGTACTTC
>TRBV10-1|TRBJ2-3|-|-
CASSESGARTDTQYF
TGCGCCAGCAGTGAGTCGGGGGCCCGCACAGATACGCAGTATTTT
>TRBV3-1/TRBV3-2|TRBJ2-1|-|TRBD1
CASSPRDRRYNEQFF
TGTGCCAGCAGCCCCCGGGACAGGAGATACAATGAGCAGTTCTTC
>TRBV4-1|TRBJ2-2|-|-
CASSQESAAGELFF
TGCGCCAGCAGCCAAGAAAGTGCAGCCGGGGAGCTGTTTTTT
>TRBV30|TRBJ2-7|-|TRBD1
CAWSRDRGLEQYF
TGTGCCTGGTCGCGAGACAGGGGGCTCGAGCAGTACTTC
>TRBV11-2|TRBJ2-3|-|-
CASSLDLTDTQYF
TGTGCCAGCAGCTTAGATCTCACAGATACGCAGTATTTT
>TRBV6-6|TRBJ1-6|-|-
CASSHDRNNSPLHF
TGTGCCAGCAGCCACGACAGGAACAATTCACCCCTCCACTTT
>TRBV18|TRBJ1-2|-|-
CASSPPIAGHGYTF
TGTGCCAGCTCACCACCGATAGCGGGGCATGGCTACACCTTC
>TRBV19|TRBJ1-2|-|-
CASSLRRDYGYTF
TGTGCCAGTAGTCTTCGAAGAGACTATGGCTACACCTTC
>TRBV6-5|TRBJ1-2|-|TRBD1
CATRGTGGSYGYTF
TGTGCCACCCGGGGAACAGGGGGATCCTATGGCTACACCTTC
>TRBV20-1|TRBJ1-3|-|TRBD1
CSLWSGTAIYF
TGCAGCCTGTGGTCGGGGACAGCCATATATTTT
>TRBV9|TRBJ1-6|-|TRBD1
CASSGTLGQGAISPLHF
TGTGCCAGCAGCGGAACCCTCGGACAGGGGGCGATTTCACCCCTCCACTTT
>TRBV5-1|TRBJ2-3|-|TRBD2
CASSTSGYTDTQYF
TGCGCCAGCTCGACTAGCGGGTACACAGATACGCAGTATTTT
>TRBV4-3|TRBJ2-7|-|TRBD1
CASSLYGQGAYEQYF
TGCGCCAGCAGCCTATACGGACAGGGGGCTTACGAGCAGTACTTC
>TRBV30|TRBJ2-4|-|-
CAWSVPRLAKNIQYF
TGTGCCTGGAGTGTGCCTAGACTAGCCAAAAACATTCAGTACTTC
>TRBV19|TRBJ2-6|-|-
CASSMPRVSGANVLTF
TGTGCCAGTAGTATGCCCCGGGTCTCTGGGGCCAACGTCCTGACTTTC
>TRBV7-2|TRBJ1-2|-|TRBD1
CASSLARTGALSGYTF
TGTGCCAGCAGCTTAGCGAGGACAGGGGCTCTTAGTGGCTACACCTTC
>TRBV9|TRBJ1-2|-|-
CASDSSNYGYTF
TGTGCCAGCGACAGTTCTAACTATGGCTACACCTTC
>TRBV3-1/TRBV3-2|TRBJ1-2|-|TRBD1
CASSQDDRAGYGYTF
TGTGCCAGCAGCCAAGATGACAGGGCGGGGTATGGCTACACCTTC
>TRBV7-8|TRBJ2-2|-|-
CASSLRTAANTGELFF
TGTGCCAGCAGCCTCCGGACAGCCGCGAACACCGGGGAGCTGTTTTTT